The 21 T cell receptor beta chains listed next were all sequenced from one sample in a study of T cells in localized non-small cell lung cancer. Generated by immunoSEQ multiplex PCR, the TCRdb table keeps only in-frame clones and is missing some. This sample has fewer than 25,000 clones, with roughly 90% found just once. The starting material was peripheral blood, obtained before any cancer treatment. These receptors were obtained from a man aged 40 to 70 with stage III squamous cell lung carcinoma.

J is TRBJ1-5 and V is TRBV28; the match to TRBD1 covers 7 bases. The germline V gene encodes CDR1 MDHEN and CDR2 SYDVKM. The CDR3 is made up of 16 amino acids. V was pared by 5 bases and J by 0 bases, with 7 bases of the junction left unmatched. The DNA of the CDR3 is TGTGCCAGCAGTCCACTGACAGGGTATAGCAATCAGCCCCAGCATTTT. This codes for CASSPLTGYSNQPQHF.

V is TRBV30 and J is TRBJ1-1; 7 bases line up with TRBD1. Trimming removed 4 bases from V and 5 bases from J; junction bases left unmatched: 13. The CDR3 sequence is 15 residues long. CDR1 GTSNPN and CDR2 SVGIG come from the germline V gene (reference sequence). Here the CDR3 DNA reads TGTGCCTGGAAGGACAGGCGGAAAGGAACAACTGAAGCTTTCTTT. Encoded protein: CAWKDRRKGTTEAFF.

This chain connects TRBV15 to TRBJ1-2, with D possibly TRBD1 on 5 matching bases. The V gene lost 0 bases and the J gene lost 3 bases, with 11 bases spanning the gap. The germline gives CDR1 LNHNV, CDR2 YYDKDF (reference sequence). The CDR3 sequence is 15 residues long. CDR3 sequence: CATSRDQGGYYGYTF. The CDR3 nucleotides read TGTGCCACCAGCAGAGATCAGGGCGGATACTATGGCTACACCTTC.

V and J are TRBV5-4 and TRBJ2-1; TRBD2 agrees at 11 bases. This CDR3 comprises 16 residues. Germline CDR1 SGHNT, CDR2 YYREEE (reference sequence). V was clipped by 2 bases and J by 9 bases; unmatched bases: 10. CDR3 residues: CASSFRGSGGAVEQFF. CDR3 in DNA: TGTGCCAGCAGCTTCCGTGGTAGCGGGGGGGCAGTTGAGCAGTTCTTC.

The J gene is TRBJ2-7, the V gene TRBV7-6, with D possibly being TRBD2 (6 bases). CDR3 size: 15 residues. CDR1 is SGHVS, CDR2 FNYEAQ, per germline. Trimming pared 5 bases from V and 3 bases from J, leaving 17 bases between. CDR3 residues: CASSPTHGGHYEQYF. CDR3 DNA: TGTGCCAGCAGCCCCACCCACGGAGGGCACTACGAGCAGTACTTC. Drawing the rest from reference TRBV7-6 and TRBJ2-7, the complete variable domain is GAGVSQSPRYKVTKRGQDVALRCDPISGHVSLYWYRQALGQGPEFLTYFNYEAQQDKSGLPNDRFSAERPEGSISTLTIQRTEQRDSAMYRCASSPTHGGHYEQYFGPGTRLTVT.

The rearrangement joins TRBV18 to TRBJ1-1; D call uncertain. The CDR3 is 14 residues long. Germline V gene data show CDR1 as KGHSH and CDR2 as LQKENI. Trimming shortened V by 5 bases and J by 3 bases, and 13 bases separated the two germline ends. CDR3 nucleotides: TGTGCCAGCTCAGCCTCCAACGGAGACACTGAAGCTTTCTTT. Its translation is CASSASNGDTEAFF.

This chain links TRBV28 with TRBJ2-2, with TRBD1 matching over 8 bases. The CDR3 is made up of 15 amino acids. Germline CDR1 is MDHEN and CDR2 is SYDVKM. V shed 2 bases, J shed 5 bases, and the junction held 4 bases outside the gene matches. CDR3 in DNA: TGTGCCAGCAGTTTACAGGGGGCGGCGACCGGGGAGCTGTTTTTT. It is translated as CASSLQGAATGELFF.

The chain employs TRBV7-2 and TRBJ2-1, with 10 bases matching TRBD2. Unmatched junction bases numbered 11, after V lost 5 bases and J lost 4 bases. The CDR3 contains 17 residues. CDR1 and CDR2 from the germline V gene are SGHTA and FQGNSA. The CDR3 sequence: CASSPPGASGGYNEQFF. CDR3 sequence (DNA): TGTGCCAGCAGCCCCCCCGGGGCTAGCGGGGGTTACAATGAGCAGTTCTTC.

This chain links TRBV18 with TRBJ2-4, with D maybe TRBD1 (6 bases). The CDR3 is made up of 16 amino acids. CDR1 is KGHSH and CDR2 is LQKENI in the germline V gene. Deletions cut 4 bases from V and 0 bases from J, with 13 bases between. CDR3 region: CASSHPGALAKNIQYF. CDR3 nucleotide sequence: TGTGCCAGCTCACACCCAGGGGCCCTAGCCAAAAACATTCAGTACTTC.

V and J are TRBV4-2 and TRBJ2-1, with 13 bases aligning to TRBD2. The CDR3 contains 17 residues. Germline values: CDR1 LGHNA, CDR2 YNFKEQ. After removal of 0 bases from V and 9 bases from J, the junction contained 8 bases not matched to a gene. The CDR3 DNA sequence: TGTGCCAGCAGCCAAGATATTACTAGCGGGGGGGTTGGTGAGCAGTTCTTC. Translation: CASSQDITSGGVGEQFF.

This clone has a single count. The gene calls are TRBV18 and TRBJ2-1, with 14 nucleotides matching TRBD2. The CDR3 has 19 residues. Trimming took 0 bases from V and 0 from J; bases not matched to a gene: 4. Germline V lookup: CDR1 KGHSH, CDR2 LQKENI. CDR3 region: CASSPPGLAGAFSYNEQFF. CDR3 nucleotide sequence: TGTGCCAGCTCACCACCGGGACTAGCGGGAGCCTTCTCCTACAATGAGCAGTTCTTC. Based on the CDR3 plus reference TRBV18 and TRBJ2-1, the full variable domain is NAGVMQNPRHLVRRRGQEARLRCSPMKGHSHVYWYRQLPEEGLKFMVYLQKENIIDESGMPKERFSAEFPKEGPSILRIQQVVRGDSAAYFCASSPPGLAGAFSYNEQFFGPGTRLTVL.

The chain has TRBV7-2 and TRBJ1-5; TRBD1 agrees at 7 bases. Unmatched junction bases numbered 9, after V lost 5 bases and J lost 2 bases. The CDR3 runs 16 residues. Germline CDR1 SGHTA, CDR2 FQGNSA. The CDR3 region has the DNA TGTGCCAGCAGCGCCGCAGGGGGACATCGCAATCAGCCCCAGCATTTT. This encodes CASSAAGGHRNQPQHF.

This chain links TRBV9 with TRBJ2-3; 11 bases match TRBD2. This CDR3 region has 18 residues. J lost 0 bases, V lost 0 bases, and 6 bases had no gene match. The germline gives CDR1 SGDLS, CDR2 YYNGEE. CDR3 sequence: CASSVVPSGGSSTDTQYF. CDR3 nucleotides: TGTGCCAGCAGCGTAGTGCCTAGCGGGGGGTCTAGCACAGATACGCAGTATTTT.

The rearrangement joins TRBV7-2 to TRBJ2-1; TRBD2 aligns across 10 bases. Germline CDR1 reads SGHTA; CDR2 reads FQGNSA. The CDR3 covers 13 residues. V shed 8 bases and J 9 bases; nucleotides not matched to a gene: 7. CDR3 region: CASSGTSVGEQFF. The CDR3 DNA reads TGTGCCAGCTCCGGGACTAGCGTCGGTGAGCAGTTCTTC.

The chain links TRBV7-9 to TRBJ2-1; D not resolved. The CDR3 consists of 15 residues. The V gene lost 5 bases and the J gene lost 5 bases, with 16 bases spanning the gap. Germline CDR1 is SEHNR and CDR2 is FQNEAQ (reference sequence). CDR3 coding DNA: TGTGCCAGCAGCAAGGATTACACAGTGAACAATGAGCAGTTCTTC. It yields the protein CASSKDYTVNNEQFF.

This clone has just one count. The genes are TRBV9 and TRBJ2-7, with TRBD2 matching over 15 bases. The CDR3 runs to 17 residues. The V segment lost 4 bases and the J segment 2 bases; nucleotides outside the gene matches: 7. Germline CDR1 reads SGDLS; CDR2 reads YYNGEE. The CDR3 coding sequence is TGTGCCAGCAGCCTCGGGACTAGCGGGGGGCCTACCTACGAGCAGTACTTC. Encoded protein: CASSLGTSGGPTYEQYF.

The chain links TRBV28 to TRBJ1-2; weak D call: TRBD1 (6 bases). Trimming took off 6 bases at V and 1 base at J, with 12 bases between the two ends. CDR1 MDHEN and CDR2 SYDVKM come from the germline V gene. This CDR3 contains 14 residues. DNA of the CDR3: TGTGCCAGCAGCTCCGGGGGGCTTAACTATGGCTACACCTTC. Protein product: CASSSGGLNYGYTF.

This clone was recorded once. The chain combines TRBV7-3 with TRBJ2-3, with 10 bases that match TRBD2. Germline V gene data show CDR1 as SGHTA and CDR2 as FQGTGA. With 1 base clipped from V and 11 bases from J, the junction kept 9 bases outside the gene matches. This CDR3 is 15 amino acids long. The CDR3 DNA reads TGTGCCAGCAGCTTAAGAGCGGGAGGGCCTCGGGAGCAGTATTTT. Protein: CASSLRAGGPREQYF.

The rearrangement uses TRBV7-2 and TRBJ1-1, with D tentatively TRBD1 (6 bases). In germline, CDR1 is SGHTA, CDR2 FQGNSA. This CDR3 region has 14 residues. Between the trimmed V and J ends, which lost 4 bases and 2 bases, there was a span of 11 bases. The CDR3 loop reads CASSWGGHNTEAFF. The CDR3 nucleotides are TGTGCCAGCAGCTGGGGGGGGCATAACACTGAAGCTTTCTTT.

The V and J genes are TRBV5-1 and TRBJ2-6; D gene ambiguous. This CDR3 spans 15 amino acids. Per the germline V gene, CDR1 is SGHRS and CDR2 is YFSETQ. V was cut by 0 bases and J by 0 bases, with 4 bases left in between. The CDR3 DNA sequence: TGCGCCAGCAGCTTGGGCAGCTCTGGGGCCAACGTCCTGACTTTC. It is translated as CASSLGSSGANVLTF.

This chain links TRBV6-1 with TRBJ2-7; 7 bases fit TRBD1. Germline CDR1 is MNHNS and CDR2 is SASEGT. V gave up 6 bases and J gave up 1 base; unmatched junction bases: 9. This CDR3 comprises 15 residues. This CDR3 reads CASRTYPTGSYEQYF. CDR3 DNA sequence: TGTGCCAGCAGGACTTACCCGACAGGGTCCTACGAGCAGTACTTC.